Listed below are T cell receptor beta chains from one sample, sequenced in a study of T cell responses to AZD1222 COVID-19 vaccine. Using immunoSEQ multiplex PCR, the repertoire was profiled, and TCRdb retains in-frame clones only, with some absent. The profile shows approximately 90,000 clones, about 89% of them singletons. Sequenced here: peripheral blood, sampled on day 0 of AZD1222 vaccination. All receptors derive from an adult in good health. Both conserved end residues are part of each CDR3. The order of the fields is V gene, clone size, J gene, D gene, CDR3 DNA, CDR3 protein. The D gene is left open where the match is weak. Clone size is stated in some rows and not others, as once, few, many or a class when expanded.

v_gene: TRBV29-1; abundance: -; j_gene: TRBJ2-1; d_gene: TRBD2; CDR3nt: TGCAGCGTTGTGAATCAACGGGGGGTCGCCAATGAGCAGTTCTTC; CDR3aa: CSVVNQRGVANEQFF
v_gene: TRBV29-1; abundance: -; j_gene: TRBJ2-3; d_gene: -; CDR3nt: TGCAGCGCCGAGCAGAGCACAGATACGCAGTATTTT; CDR3aa: CSAEQSTDTQYF
v_gene: TRBV18; abundance: -; j_gene: TRBJ1-4; d_gene: TRBD1; CDR3nt: TGTGCCAGCTCACGCGACAGGGGTTTCACTAATGAAAAACTGTTTTTT; CDR3aa: CASSRDRGFTNEKLFF
v_gene: TRBV15; abundance: -; j_gene: TRBJ2-1; d_gene: TRBD2; CDR3nt: TGTGCCACCAGCACAATAGGACTAGCGAGAAGGAATGAGCAGTTCTTC; CDR3aa: CATSTIGLARRNEQFF
v_gene: TRBV2; abundance: once; j_gene: TRBJ1-1; d_gene: TRBD1; CDR3nt: TGTGCCAGCAGCTCCACAGGGGCCACTGAAGCTTTCTTT; CDR3aa: CASSSTGATEAFF
v_gene: TRBV5-4; abundance: -; j_gene: TRBJ2-7; d_gene: -; CDR3nt: TGTGCCAGCAGACCCCAGGGAGACCCCTACGAGCAGTACTTC; CDR3aa: CASRPQGDPYEQYF
v_gene: TRBV9; abundance: -; j_gene: TRBJ2-2; d_gene: -; CDR3nt: TGTGCCAGCAGCGCCCATCTAGCGTCCCCCGGGGCCGGGGAGCTGTTTTTT; CDR3aa: CASSAHLASPGAGELFF
v_gene: TRBV5-8; abundance: -; j_gene: TRBJ1-5; d_gene: -; CDR3nt: TGTGCCAGCAGCTTGGGCGGGACACGGTATAGCAATCAGCCCCAGCATTTT; CDR3aa: CASSLGGTRYSNQPQHF
v_gene: TRBV6-2/TRBV6-3; abundance: -; j_gene: TRBJ2-2; d_gene: TRBD2; CDR3nt: TGTGCCAGCAGTGCGGGGGACACCGGGGAGCTGTTTTTT; CDR3aa: CASSAGDTGELFF
v_gene: TRBV10-2; abundance: -; j_gene: TRBJ1-5; d_gene: -; CDR3nt: TGCGCCAGCAGTGAGTCGGAGGGATATCAGCCCCAGCATTTT; CDR3aa: CASSESEGYQPQHF
v_gene: TRBV19; abundance: -; j_gene: TRBJ1-5; d_gene: -; CDR3nt: TGTGCCAGTAGTTTCCGGGCCAGTGCGGCCAATCAGCCCCAGCATTTT; CDR3aa: CASSFRASAANQPQHF
v_gene: TRBV5-1; abundance: -; j_gene: TRBJ1-2; d_gene: TRBD1; CDR3nt: TGCGCCAGCACAGGGACAGGGGGCAGCTATGGCTACACCTTC; CDR3aa: CASTGTGGSYGYTF
v_gene: TRBV4-1; abundance: -; j_gene: TRBJ1-6; d_gene: -; CDR3nt: TGCGCCAGCAGCCAAGAGGGCAGGGGTGGCTCACCCCTCCACTTT; CDR3aa: CASSQEGRGGSPLHF
v_gene: TRBV9; abundance: few; j_gene: TRBJ1-4; d_gene: -; CDR3nt: TGTGCCAGCAGCGCCCACAGTGGAAGGACTAATGAAAAACTGTTTTTT; CDR3aa: CASSAHSGRTNEKLFF
v_gene: TRBV4-1; abundance: -; j_gene: TRBJ2-7; d_gene: -; CDR3nt: TGCGCCAGCAGCCAGTCGCGGGACAGCGAGCTCAGGGAGCAGTACTTC; CDR3aa: CASSQSRDSELREQYF
v_gene: TRBV10-2; abundance: -; j_gene: TRBJ2-2; d_gene: -; CDR3nt: TGCGCCAGCAGTGATGAAGTCATAGGGTACACCGGGGAGCTGTTTTTT; CDR3aa: CASSDEVIGYTGELFF
v_gene: TRBV2; abundance: once; j_gene: TRBJ1-2; d_gene: -; CDR3nt: TGTGCCAGCAGTGAAGATGGGGCGGGTGGCTACACCTTC; CDR3aa: CASSEDGAGGYTF
v_gene: TRBV6-2/TRBV6-3; abundance: -; j_gene: TRBJ2-1; d_gene: TRBD1; CDR3nt: TGTGCCAGCAGTTACTCGAGACCTCACAGGGGGGATGAGCAGTTCTTC; CDR3aa: CASSYSRPHRGDEQFF
v_gene: TRBV19; abundance: -; j_gene: TRBJ1-5; d_gene: -; CDR3nt: TGTGCCAGTAGTGGTGGTTTTTATCAGCCCCAGCATTTT; CDR3aa: CASSGGFYQPQHF
v_gene: TRBV18; abundance: -; j_gene: TRBJ2-2; d_gene: -; CDR3nt: TGTGCCAGCTCACCAAGCATTGCGACGAACACCGGGGAGCTGTTTTTT; CDR3aa: CASSPSIATNTGELFF
v_gene: TRBV4-1; abundance: -; j_gene: TRBJ2-4; d_gene: -; CDR3nt: TGCGCCAGCAGCCCCGGGACGCCTAAAAACATTCAGTACTTC; CDR3aa: CASSPGTPKNIQYF
v_gene: TRBV5-4; abundance: -; j_gene: TRBJ1-4; d_gene: -; CDR3nt: TGTGCCAGCAGCTTGGGCCCGGGCGGTGAAAAACTGTTTTTT; CDR3aa: CASSLGPGGEKLFF
v_gene: TRBV9; abundance: -; j_gene: TRBJ2-5; d_gene: -; CDR3nt: TGTGCCAGCAGCGTCCTCGGTGGGCTCCAAGAGACCCAGTACTTC; CDR3aa: CASSVLGGLQETQYF
v_gene: TRBV19; abundance: -; j_gene: TRBJ1-2; d_gene: TRBD1; CDR3nt: TGTGCCAGTAGGGTGCCAGGGGGCAACGGCTACACCTTC; CDR3aa: CASRVPGGNGYTF
v_gene: TRBV5-1; abundance: -; j_gene: TRBJ1-1; d_gene: -; CDR3nt: TGCGCCAGCAGCTTGGGTTGGGGGAACACTGAAGCTTTCTTT; CDR3aa: CASSLGWGNTEAFF
v_gene: TRBV6-6; abundance: -; j_gene: TRBJ1-3; d_gene: -; CDR3nt: TGTGCCAGCAGCACAAGGGACCGAAACACCATATATTTT; CDR3aa: CASSTRDRNTIYF
v_gene: TRBV7-9; abundance: -; j_gene: TRBJ2-7; d_gene: -; CDR3nt: TGTGCCAGCAGCTTAGGGCCCAACTACGAGCAGTACTTC; CDR3aa: CASSLGPNYEQYF
v_gene: TRBV5-1; abundance: -; j_gene: TRBJ2-3; d_gene: TRBD2; CDR3nt: TGCGCCAGCTCCGGGGGGTGGGGCACAGATACGCAGTATTTT; CDR3aa: CASSGGWGTDTQYF